The clone carrying this T cell receptor beta chain was picked up one time. Its specificity is unknown. The sample belongs to a study of cytomegalovirus exposure and HLA in healthy donors. Assay: immunoSEQ multiplex PCR; the TCRdb copy retains only in-frame clones and omits some. The profile shows 250,000 to 350,000 clones, around 90% of them singletons. Broader study findings: As was reported, the classifier diagnosed cytomegalovirus status with high specificity and sensitivity.

V shed 1 base and J shed 12 bases, with 11 bases lying between them. The CDR3 loop spans 12 amino acids. Looked up from germline, CDR1 is SGHNT and CDR2 is YENEEA. The J gene is TRBJ2-3, the V gene TRBV11-3; the D is unclear. The sequenced sample was PBMCs. This receptor was taken from a man younger than 45 in good health and CMV-seronegative. The CDR3 nucleotides read TGTGCCAGCAGCTTAGGCAGTTCTCCCCAGTATTTT. Protein sequence: CASSLGSSPQYF. Drawing the rest from reference TRBV11-3 and TRBJ2-3, the complete variable domain is EAGVVQSPRYKIIEKKQPVAFWCNPISGHNTLYWYLQNLGQGPELLIRYENEEAVDDSQLPKDRFSAERLKGVDSTLKIQPAELGDSAVYLCASSLGSSPQYFGPGTRLTVL.